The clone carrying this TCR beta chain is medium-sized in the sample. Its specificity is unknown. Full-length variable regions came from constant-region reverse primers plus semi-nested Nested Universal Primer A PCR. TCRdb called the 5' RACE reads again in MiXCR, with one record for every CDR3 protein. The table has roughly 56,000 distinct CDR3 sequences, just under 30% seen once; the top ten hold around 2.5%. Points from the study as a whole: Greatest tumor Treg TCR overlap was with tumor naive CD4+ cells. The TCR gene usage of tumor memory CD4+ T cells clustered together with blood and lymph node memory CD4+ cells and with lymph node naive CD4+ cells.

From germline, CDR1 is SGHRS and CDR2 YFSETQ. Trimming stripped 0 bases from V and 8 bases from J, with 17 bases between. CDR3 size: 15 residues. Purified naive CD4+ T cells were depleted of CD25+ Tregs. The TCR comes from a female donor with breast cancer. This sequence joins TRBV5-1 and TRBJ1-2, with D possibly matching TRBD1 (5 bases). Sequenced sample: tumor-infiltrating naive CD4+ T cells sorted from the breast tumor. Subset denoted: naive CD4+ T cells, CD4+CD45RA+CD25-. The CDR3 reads CASSLGQGSVSGYTF. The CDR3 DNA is TGCGCCAGCAGCTTGGGTCAGGGTTCGGTTAGCGGCTACACCTTC.